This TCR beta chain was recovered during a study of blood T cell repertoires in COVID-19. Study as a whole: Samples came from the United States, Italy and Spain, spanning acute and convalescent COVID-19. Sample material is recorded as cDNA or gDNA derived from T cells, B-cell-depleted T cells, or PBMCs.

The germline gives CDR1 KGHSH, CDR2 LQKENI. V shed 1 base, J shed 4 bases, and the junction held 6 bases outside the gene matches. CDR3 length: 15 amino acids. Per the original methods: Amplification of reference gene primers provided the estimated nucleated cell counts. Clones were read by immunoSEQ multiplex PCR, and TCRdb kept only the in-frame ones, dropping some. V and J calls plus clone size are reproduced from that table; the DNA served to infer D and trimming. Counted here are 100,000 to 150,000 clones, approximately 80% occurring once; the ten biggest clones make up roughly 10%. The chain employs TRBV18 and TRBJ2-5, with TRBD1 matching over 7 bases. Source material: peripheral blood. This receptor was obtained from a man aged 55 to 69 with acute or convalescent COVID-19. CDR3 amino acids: CASSPLTGVGETQYF. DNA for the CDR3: TGTGCCAGCTCACCACTCACAGGGGTGGGAGAGACCCAGTACTTC. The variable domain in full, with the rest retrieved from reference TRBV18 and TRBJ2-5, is NAGVMQNPRHLVRRRGQEARLRCSPMKGHSHVYWYRQLPEEGLKFMVYLQKENIIDESGMPKERFSAEFPKEGPSILRIQQVVRGDSAAYFCASSPLTGVGETQYFGPGTRLLVL.